The sequence of this T cell receptor beta chain was determined in a study of blood T cell repertoires in COVID-19. Study context: Some COVID-19 samples were acute and others convalescent; all came from the United States, Italy and Spain. PBMCs, B-cell-depleted T cells, or T cells were the source of the cDNA or gDNA that made up the material.

Trimming left V 2 bases short and J 12 bases short, with 11 bases between. Germline V CDR1 and CDR2: SGHTA, FQGTGA. This CDR3 comprises 12 residues. Authors' analysis steps: By means of reference gene primer amplification, nucleated cell counts were estimated. The table came from immunoSEQ multiplex PCR; TCRdb's copy has only in-frame clones and leaves some out. The V and J calls and clone size are taken from that table; D and trimming were inferred from the DNA. The data show approximately 310,000 clones, with approximately 88% seen just once and about 5% held by the top ten. The V call is TRBV7-3, the J call TRBJ2-1, with a weak D call TRBD1 (6 bases). Sequenced sample: PBMCs or T cells enriched from blood (not recorded which). The clonotype comes from a man between 60 and 75 years old who had recovered from COVID-19. CDR3 DNA sequence: TGTGCCAGCAGCTTAGGGGGCGAGGGGCAGTTCTTC. It encodes CASSLGGEGQFF.